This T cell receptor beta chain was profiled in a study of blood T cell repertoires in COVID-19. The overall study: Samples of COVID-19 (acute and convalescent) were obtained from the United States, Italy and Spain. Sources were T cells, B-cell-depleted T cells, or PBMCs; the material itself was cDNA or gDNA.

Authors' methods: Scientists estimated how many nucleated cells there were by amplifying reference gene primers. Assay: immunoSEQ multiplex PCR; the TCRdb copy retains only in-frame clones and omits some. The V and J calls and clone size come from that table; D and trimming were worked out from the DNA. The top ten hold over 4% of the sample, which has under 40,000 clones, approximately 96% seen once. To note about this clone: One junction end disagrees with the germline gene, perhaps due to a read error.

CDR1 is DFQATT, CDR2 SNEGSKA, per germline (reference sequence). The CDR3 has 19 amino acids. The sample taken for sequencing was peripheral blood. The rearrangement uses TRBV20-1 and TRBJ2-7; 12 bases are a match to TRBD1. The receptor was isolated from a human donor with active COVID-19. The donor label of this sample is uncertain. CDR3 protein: CSASGRDRGRLVSGSSEFF. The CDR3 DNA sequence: TGCAGTGCTAGTGGCCGGGACAGGGGGCGGCTGGTGAGCGGGAGTTCAGAGTTCTTC.